The clone carrying this T cell receptor (beta chain) was seen only once. This specimen belongs to a study of blood T cell repertoires in COVID-19. Overall study context: T cells, B-cell-depleted T cells, or PBMCs provided the cDNA or gDNA that served as material.

Clinical histories supplied by participants themselves formed the basis of cohort assignment. V lost 0 bases to trimming and J lost 4 bases; unmatched junction nucleotides: 8. CDR1 is LNHDA, CDR2 SQIVND, per germline (reference sequence). The CDR3 runs to 16 residues. Authors' data handling: Amplification with reference gene primers provided the estimates of nucleated cell counts. The data were produced by immunoSEQ multiplex PCR, yet TCRdb's version contains in-frame clones alone and is incomplete. The DNA gave D and trimming, while V, J and clone size come from that table. The table has around 200,000 clones, roughly 89% seen once.

The sequence came from a man aged 18 to 30 with acute COVID-19. Sequenced: PBMCs or T cells enriched from blood (not recorded which). The chain couples TRBV19 to TRBJ1-2; 7 nucleotides line up with TRBD1. The CDR3 DNA reads as TGTGCCAGTAGTATAGACGGAGGACAGGTACTCTATGGCTACACCTTC. Protein sequence: CASSIDGGQVLYGYTF.